Presented here are 18 T cell receptor beta chains from one specimen sequenced in a study of blood T cell repertoires in COVID-19. Repertoires were generated with immunoSEQ multiplex PCR, while TCRdb's copy carries only in-frame clones and drops some. Of approximately 150,000 clones in the sample, about 86% are singletons; the top ten hold 2% to 3%. The sequenced sample was PBMCs or T cells enriched from blood (not recorded which). All receptors come from a man in his forties with acute COVID-19.

The chain combines TRBV9 with TRBJ2-7, with 9 nucleotides matching TRBD2. Germline V gene data show CDR1 as SGDLS and CDR2 as YYNGEE. The V gene end was trimmed by 4 bases and the J gene end by 4 bases; junction bases not matched to a gene: 9. The CDR3 consists of 15 residues. The CDR3 region has the DNA TGTGCCAGCAGCCCCCAGGTAGCGGGGGTGTACGAGCAGTACTTC. It codes for CASSPQVAGVYEQYF.

The V gene is TRBV6-5, the J gene TRBJ2-3; perhaps TRBD1 as D (6 bases). From germline, CDR1 is MNHEY and CDR2 SVGAGI. The CDR3 totals 15 residues. The V end lost 0 bases, the J end lost 7 bases, and 14 bases lay between the germline ends. DNA for the CDR3: TGTGCCAGCAGTTACTCGAATTCACAGGGTTATACGCAGTATTTT. Translating it yields CASSYSNSQGYTQYF.

This clone was seen a few times. The chain carries TRBV27 and TRBJ1-5; D is ambiguous. Looked up from germline, CDR1 is MNHEY and CDR2 is SMNVEV (reference sequence). V was trimmed by 2 bases and J by 8 bases, leaving 10 bases between them. This CDR3 region has 13 residues. CDR3 sequence reads: CASSLIPQKPQHF. CDR3 bases: TGTGCCAGCAGTTTAATACCCCAGAAGCCCCAGCATTTT.

The chain links TRBV30 to TRBJ1-2; tentative D call: TRBD1 (5 bases). Per germline, CDR1 GTSNPN and CDR2 SVGIG (reference sequence). The CDR3 sequence is 11 residues long. Trimming removed 0 bases from V and 7 bases from J, with 6 bases in between. CDR3 coding DNA: TGTGCCTGGAGTGTGCAGGGTGGCTACACCTTC. Translated: CAWSVQGGYTF.

The chain couples TRBV7-3 to TRBJ2-1; TRBD2 matches at 7 bases. The V segment lost 8 bases and the J segment 4 bases; nucleotides outside the gene matches: 11. CDR1 is SGHTA and CDR2 is FQGTGA in the germline V gene. The CDR3 consists of 15 residues. CDR3 bases: TGTGCCAGCTCAAGGGCCAGCGGGGAGTACAATGAGCAGTTCTTC. It codes for CASSRASGEYNEQFF.

This rearrangement joins TRBV11-2 to TRBJ1-6; tentative D call: TRBD1 (6 bases). The CDR3 is made up of 18 amino acids. Germline V CDR1 and CDR2: SGHAT, FQNNGV. The ends were cut back, 5 bases at V and 0 bases at J, with 17 bases in the middle. The CDR3 loop reads CASSHSTGRSSYNSPLHF. The CDR3 DNA is TGTGCCAGCAGCCATTCGACAGGCCGAAGCTCCTATAATTCACCCCTCCACTTT.

The V gene is TRBV7-8, the J gene TRBJ2-1; perhaps TRBD1 as D (5 bases). Germline V gene data show CDR1 as SGHVS and CDR2 as FQNEAQ. This CDR3 region has 15 residues. Between the trimmed V and J ends, which lost 5 bases and 8 bases, there was a span of 19 bases. The CDR3 spells CASSTKLTVRDEQFF. The CDR3 DNA reads TGTGCCAGCAGCACTAAACTGACAGTCAGAGATGAGCAGTTCTTC.

This chain uses TRBV24-1 with TRBJ2-1; D is perhaps TRBD2 (5 bases). The CDR3 length is 16 residues. Between the trimmed V and J ends, which lost 6 bases and 7 bases, there was a span of 21 bases. Germline V gives CDR1 KGHDR, CDR2 SFDVKD. The DNA of the CDR3 is TGTGCCACCAGTCTAGGCGGGCTAGAGATTAGTAATGAGCAGTTCTTC. This sequence encodes CATSLGGLEISNEQFF.

The chain joins TRBV2 to TRBJ1-2; D is perhaps TRBD1 (5 bases). The V gene's germline CDR1 is SNHLY and CDR2 FYNNEI. The CDR3 runs 14 residues. V was trimmed by 3 bases and J by 3 bases, leaving 11 bases between them. CDR3 residues: CASSDVKGDYGYTF. The CDR3 DNA is TGTGCCAGCAGTGATGTCAAAGGGGACTATGGCTACACCTTC.

This clone was counted only a few times. The chain links TRBV19 to TRBJ2-3, with TRBD1 identical over 10 bases. CDR3 length: 14 amino acids. The junction had 4 bases not matched to a gene; V was cut back by 7 bases and J by 3 bases. Germline CDR1 and CDR2: LNHDA and SQIVND (reference sequence). The DNA of the CDR3 is TGTGCCAGTACCCAGGGACAGGGGACAGATACGCAGTATTTT. Protein product: CASTQGQGTDTQYF. The full variable domain, completed using reference TRBV19 and TRBJ2-3, is DGGITQSPKYLFRKEGQNVTLSCEQNLNHDAMYWYRQDPGQGLRLIYYSQIVNDFQKGDIAEGYSVSREKKESFPLTVTSAQKNPTAFYLCASTQGQGTDTQYFGPGTRLTVL.

This chain joins TRBV18 and TRBJ2-5; 10 nucleotides match TRBD1. The CDR3 is made up of 18 amino acids. Trimming at V came to 0 bases and at J to 3 bases, leaving 10 bases not matched to a gene. CDR1 is KGHSH, CDR2 LQKENI, per germline. CDR3 region: CASSPPTRTGGSEETQYF. Written as DNA, the CDR3 is TGTGCCAGCTCACCACCGACCAGGACAGGGGGATCGGAAGAGACCCAGTACTTC.

J is TRBJ2-7 and V is TRBV10-3; 9 nucleotides line up with TRBD1. Germline V lookup: CDR1 ENHRY, CDR2 SYGVKD. CDR3 length equals 14 residues. V lost 2 bases to trimming and J lost 7 bases; unmatched junction nucleotides: 6. The CDR3 DNA reads as TGTGCCATCAGTGAGGCGGGGACAGGGTTGGAGCAGTACTTC. The encoded protein is CAISEAGTGLEQYF.

The chain links TRBV27 to TRBJ2-2; 13 bases fit TRBD2. With 5 bases clipped from V and 3 bases from J, the junction kept 9 bases outside the gene matches. This CDR3 has 18 amino acids. CDR1 MNHEY and CDR2 SMNVEV come from the germline V gene (reference sequence). CDR3 residues: CASSPHPGLAGHTGELFF. As DNA, the CDR3 is TGTGCCAGCAGTCCTCACCCGGGACTAGCGGGGCACACCGGGGAGCTGTTTTTT.

The gene calls are TRBV18 and TRBJ2-7; a weak D match, TRBD2 (5 bases). Germline CDR1 reads KGHSH; CDR2 reads LQKENI. Trimming shortened V by 1 base and J by 3 bases, and 7 bases separated the two germline ends. The CDR3 length is 13 residues. CDR3 sequence reads: CASSPRERYEQYF. The CDR3 coding sequence is TGTGCCAGCTCACCACGGGAGCGCTACGAGCAGTACTTC.

V usage is TRBV5-1 and J usage is TRBJ2-7; perhaps TRBD1 as D (6 bases). V was pared by 3 bases and J by 5 bases, with 12 bases between. The CDR3 has 13 amino acids. CDR1 and CDR2 (germline): SGHRS, YFSETQ. CDR3 sequence (DNA): TGCGCCAGCAGCTCTAACAGGGTCCACGAGCAGTACTTC. Its protein is CASSSNRVHEQYF.

The chain couples TRBV9 to TRBJ2-3; D is unclear. Germline loops: CDR1 SGDLS, CDR2 YYNGEE. V lost 0 bases to trimming and J lost 11 bases, with 10 bases between them. This CDR3 contains 12 residues. The CDR3 sequence is CASSVGTMGQYF. In DNA form, the CDR3 reads TGTGCCAGCAGCGTAGGAACTATGGGGCAGTATTTT.

The chain carries TRBV12-3 or TRBV12-4 and TRBJ2-7, with D maybe TRBD1 (5 bases). V was shortened by 6 bases and J by 10 bases, with 19 bases between the two germline ends. The CDR3 is 13 amino acids. The CDR3 nucleotides are TGTGCCAGCAGGGCCCAGGACACAACACCCCAGTACTTC. It yields the protein CASRAQDTTPQYF.

CDR3 nucleotide sequence: TGCAGCGTCCCAGGGGTTGGCTACACCTTC. Its translation is CSVPGVGYTF. The V call is TRBV29-1, the J call TRBJ1-2; a weak D match, TRBD1 (6 bases). Germline loops: CDR1 SQVTM, CDR2 ANQGSEA. V dropped 6 bases and J dropped 7 bases, with 9 bases sitting between them. The CDR3 is 10 residues long. The full variable domain, in which reference TRBV29-1 and TRBJ1-2 provide the parts outside the CDR3, is SAVISQKPSRDICQRGTSLTIQCQVDSQVTMMFWYRQQPGQSLTLIATANQGSEATYESGFVIDKFPISRPNLTFSTLTVSNMSPEDSSIYLCSVPGVGYTFGSGTRLTVV.